This TCR beta chain was recovered during a study of shared clonotypes between healthy human individuals. As for the study in general: Three CD4 naive, three CD4 memory, two CD8 naive and one CD8 memory plate were used per donor. Findings and caveats of the study: Non-shared clonotypes showed lower generation probabilities than clonotypes common to all four donors.

Remarks on this clone: Its target is unknown.

This CDR3 region has 15 residues. CDR1 and CDR2 from the germline V gene are SNHLY and FYNNEI. Trimming left V 4 bases short and J 0 bases short, with 13 bases between. The deep-level immunoSEQ assay was used. Produced via immunoSEQ multiplex PCR; TCRdb's table is partial and in-frame only. In the table there are 2.5 million or so clones, roughly 92% of which are singletons. The sample comprised naive CD4+ T cells sorted from blood. The subset here: CD45RA+ positively selected. V is TRBV2 and J is TRBJ2-7; no clear D. This TCR was sampled from a man in his late teens or twenties in good health. CDR3 sequence reads: CASSVSGRSSYEQYF. The CDR3 region has the DNA TGTGCCAGCAGTGTGTCGGGTAGGAGCTCCTACGAGCAGTACTTC. The complete variable domain, with remaining parts taken from reference TRBV2 and TRBJ2-7, reads EPEVTQTPSHQVTQMGQEVILRCVPISNHLYFYWYRQILGQKVEFLVSFYNNEISEKSEIFDDQFSVERPDGSNFTLKIRSTKLEDSAMYFCASSVSGRSSYEQYFGPGTRLTVT.